The rows below give T cell receptor beta chains drawn from one sample of a study of regulatory T cells in long-lasting Graves disease. TCRdb reprocessed the multiplex PCR reads with MiXCR, giving one entry per CDR3 protein. Of 650,000 to 850,000 distinct CDR3 sequences in the sample, about 30% were seen once. Sequenced here: peripheral blood mononuclear cells (PBMCs), sampled when the disease was refractory, from a patient treated with antithyroid drugs. These receptors originate from a female donor with Graves disease. Both conserved end residues are trimmed from each CDR3.

V gene,J gene,CDR3 protein
TRBV7-6,TRBJ1-1,ASSLSSGHLNTEAF
TRBV20-1,TRBJ2-4,SASDRSPTNIQY
TRBV7-6,TRBJ2-7,ASSRGSSYEQY
TRBV28,TRBJ1-4,ASSWAVLNEKLF
TRBV9,TRBJ1-6,ASSVEAGGGNSPLH
TRBV7-9,TRBJ2-5,ASTQGASVQETQY
TRBV3-1,TRBJ2-5,ASSQAPPGNFQETQY
TRBV29-1,TRBJ1-1,SVELGNTEAF
TRBV7-2,TRBJ1-2,ASSPGRAGGGYGYT
TRBV28,TRBJ1-2,ASSLQLGGQGALNYGYT
TRBV5-4,TRBJ2-5,ASSLGGFPQETQY
TRBV14,TRBJ2-2,ASSQIRAGELF
TRBV5-6,TRBJ1-1,ASSLEEVEHEAF
TRBV7-2,TRBJ2-2,ASSSSPVGPTGELF